This entry lists 22 T cell receptor beta chains sequenced from one sample in a study of beta chain features in type 1 diabetes. Overall study results and limits: Researchers report that Type 1 diabetes patients had moderately but significantly shorter TCRB CDR3s across all four CD4+ subsets.

No antigens are known for them. The study reverse transcribed the entire isolated RNA, so it sequenced expressed TCRB transcripts. Clones were read by immunoSEQ multiplex PCR, and TCRdb kept only the in-frame ones, dropping some. The sample consists of under 350,000 clones, 14% of them appearing once. Sequencing used naive CD4+ T cells from blood. Receptors were obtained from a man aged 25-45 years with type 1 diabetes.

The chain combines TRBV12-5 with TRBJ1-1, with TRBD1 matching over 7 bases. CDR1 is LGHNT and CDR2 is FRNRAP in the germline V gene. With 2 bases clipped from V and 5 bases from J, the junction kept 8 bases outside the gene matches. The CDR3 is 15 amino acids. The CDR3 nucleotides are TGTGCTAGTGGTTTGCAGACAGGGACACGTACTGAAGCTTTCTTT. Translating it yields CASGLQTGTRTEAFF.

This clone turned up a few times. The chain combines TRBV6-1 with TRBJ2-7, with D possibly TRBD1 on 5 matching bases. Trimming removed 5 bases from V and 2 bases from J, with 10 bases in between. Germline V CDR1 and CDR2: MNHNS, SASEGT. The CDR3 covers 13 residues. As DNA, the CDR3 is TGTGCCAGCAGTCCGGACATTCCCTACGAGCAGTACTTC. Protein: CASSPDIPYEQYF.

There are a few counts of this clone. J is TRBJ2-5 and V is TRBV4-2; a possible D gene is TRBD1 (6 bases). Germline-derived CDR1 and CDR2 are LGHNA and YNFKEQ. CDR3 length: 17 residues. V was trimmed by 0 bases and J by 0 bases, leaving 14 bases between them. This CDR3 is CASSQERQGTYQETQYF. As DNA, the CDR3 is TGTGCCAGCAGCCAAGAGAGGCAGGGGACATACCAAGAGACCCAGTACTTC.

This clone appeared a few times. Other DNA sequences in this specimen translate into the identical CDR3. The chain combines TRBV14 with TRBJ2-7; unclear D gene. Trimming took 3 bases from V and 0 from J, leaving 6 bases between them. This CDR3 spans 13 amino acids. CDR1 SGHDN and CDR2 FVKESK come from the germline V gene. CDR3 nucleotide sequence: TGTGCCAGCAGCCAGTCGAGCTCCTACGAGCAGTACTTC. Translating gives CASSQSSSYEQYF.

In its sample, this clone was seen a few times. The V gene is TRBV28, the J gene TRBJ2-7, with D possibly TRBD1 on 6 matching bases. There are 12 residues in the CDR3. Trimming took off 10 bases at V and 1 base at J, with 11 bases between the two ends. Germline V gene data show CDR1 as MDHEN and CDR2 as SYDVKM. The CDR3 spells CATVTGSYEQYF. Here the CDR3 DNA reads TGTGCCACCGTAACAGGGTCCTACGAGCAGTACTTC.

This clone was seen only a few times. Here the CDR3 DNA reads TGTGCCAGCAGTTCGAACGGAGGTTCTAGGAATGAGCAGTTCTTC. Translation: CASSSNGGSRNEQFF. The chain employs TRBV28 and TRBJ2-1; weak D call: TRBD2 (5 bases). CDR3 length equals 15 residues. CDR1 is MDHEN and CDR2 is SYDVKM in the germline V gene. Trimming took 4 bases from V and 7 from J, leaving 17 bases between them.

V gene TRBV9 combines with J gene TRBJ2-7; D is undetermined. Germline-derived CDR1 and CDR2 are SGDLS and YYNGEE. V lost 4 bases and J lost 1, with 15 bases in between. The CDR3 has 15 residues. Here the CDR3 reads CASSPAASNSYEQYF. For the CDR3, the DNA is TGTGCCAGCAGCCCGGCGGCCTCGAATTCCTACGAGCAGTACTTC. Together with reference TRBV9 and TRBJ2-7, the CDR3 gives the full variable domain: DSGVTQTPKHLITATGQRVTLRCSPRSGDLSVYWYQQSLDQGLQFLIQYYNGEERAKGNILERFSAQQFPDLHSELNLSSLELGDSALYFCASSPAASNSYEQYFGPGTRLTVT.

The chain links TRBV4-3 to TRBJ2-5, with TRBD2 matching over 8 bases. Germline V gives CDR1 LGHNA, CDR2 YSLEER. V trimming: 0 bases; J trimming: 5 bases; junction bases outside the gene matches: 8. This CDR3 has 16 amino acids. In nucleotides, the CDR3 is TGCGCCAGCAGCCAAGATTTTCCGGGAGGGGGGGAGACCCAGTACTTC. This encodes CASSQDFPGGGETQYF.

This chain joins TRBV19 and TRBJ2-3; D not resolved. Germline V gives CDR1 LNHDA, CDR2 SQIVND (reference sequence). The CDR3 covers 11 residues. V was pared by 4 bases and J by 9 bases, with 8 bases between. DNA for the CDR3: TGTGCCAGTAGTACCCGGTGGACGCAGTATTTT. Its translation is CASSTRWTQYF.

This chain links TRBV19 with TRBJ2-4; TRBD2 aligns across 13 bases. After removal of 4 bases from V and 6 bases from J, the junction contained 6 bases not matched to a gene. CDR1 LNHDA and CDR2 SQIVND come from the germline V gene (reference sequence). The CDR3 covers 16 residues. In nucleotides, the CDR3 is TGTGCCAGTAGTACTATAACTAGCGGGAGGGCAAACATTCAGTACTTC. This codes for CASSTITSGRANIQYF. Full variable domain (missing parts from reference TRBV19 and TRBJ2-4): DGGITQSPKYLFRKEGQNVTLSCEQNLNHDAMYWYRQDPGQGLRLIYYSQIVNDFQKGDIAEGYSVSREKKESFPLTVTSAQKNPTAFYLCASSTITSGRANIQYFGAGTRLSVL.

The chain has TRBV5-4 and TRBJ2-2, with D perhaps matching TRBD2 (6 bases). The germline V gene encodes CDR1 SGHNT and CDR2 YYREEE (reference sequence). V shed 4 bases and J shed 2 bases, with 15 bases lying between them. The CDR3 loop spans 16 amino acids. Here the CDR3 reads CASSGGAGPNTGELFF. CDR3 sequence (DNA): TGTGCCAGCAGCGGAGGGGCGGGGCCTAACACCGGGGAGCTGTTTTTT.

This clone was seen only a few times. J is TRBJ2-5 and V is TRBV5-1; possibly TRBD2 for D (5 bases). Germline V gives CDR1 SGHRS, CDR2 YFSETQ. The CDR3 loop spans 15 amino acids. Trimming took 1 base from V and 0 from J, leaving 10 bases between them. Here the CDR3 DNA reads TGCGCCAGCAGCTTGCAGAGGGTCTACCAAGAGACCCAGTACTTC. Translation: CASSLQRVYQETQYF. The full variable domain, completed using reference TRBV5-1 and TRBJ2-5, is KAGVTQTPRYLIKTRGQQVTLSCSPISGHRSVSWYQQTPGQGLQFLFEYFSETQRNKGNFPGRFSGRQFSNSRSEMNVSTLELGDSALYLCASSLQRVYQETQYFGPGTRLLVL.

The rearrangement joins TRBV7-9 to TRBJ2-2, with 10 nucleotides matching TRBD2. CDR1 is SEHNR, CDR2 FQNEAQ, per germline (reference sequence). V lost 4 bases and J lost 4; bases outside the gene matches: 6. CDR3 length: 16 amino acids. The DNA for the CDR3 is TGTGCCAGCAGCTCGCTAGCGGGAGAACTCACCGGGGAGCTGTTTTTT. It is translated as CASSSLAGELTGELFF.

This CDR3 reads CASSPRLAGGVAGELFF. The CDR3 coding sequence is TGTGCCAGCAGCCCCCGCCTAGCGGGAGGAGTAGCCGGGGAGCTGTTTTTT. The rearrangement uses TRBV14 and TRBJ2-2; 11 bases fit TRBD2. CDR3 length equals 17 residues. The V gene's germline CDR1 is SGHDN and CDR2 FVKESK. Trimming removed 4 bases from V and 6 bases from J; junction bases left unmatched: 10. Together with reference TRBV14 and TRBJ2-2, the CDR3 gives the full variable domain: EAGVTQFPSHSVIEKGQTVTLRCDPISGHDNLYWYRRVMGKEIKFLLHFVKESKQDESGMPNNRFLAERTGGTYSTLKVQPAELEDSGVYFCASSPRLAGGVAGELFFGEGSRLTVL.

This CDR3 reads CASSSDTSRKQYF. The CDR3, as DNA: TGTGCCAGCAGTTCGGACACAAGCCGTAAGCAGTACTTC. The chain has TRBV6-5 and TRBJ2-7; D is perhaps TRBD1 (5 bases). Per the germline V gene, CDR1 is MNHEY and CDR2 is SVGAGI. This CDR3 spans 13 amino acids. V lost 4 bases, J lost 8 bases, and 15 bases lay in between.

Only a few counts were recorded for this clone. The chain is built from TRBV7-9 and TRBJ2-5; tentative D call: TRBD1 (5 bases). CDR3 length: 14 amino acids. CDR1 SEHNR and CDR2 FQNEAQ come from the germline V gene (reference sequence). Deletions cut 1 base from V and 2 bases from J, with 8 bases between. This CDR3 reads CASSLGGGQETQYF. The CDR3 nucleotides are TGTGCCAGCAGCTTAGGGGGCGGTCAAGAGACCCAGTACTTC.

In this sample, this clone turned up a few times. The chain is built from TRBV4-2 and TRBJ2-3; 11 bases fit TRBD2. The V segment lost 4 bases and the J segment 6 bases; nucleotides outside the gene matches: 15. CDR1 and CDR2 (germline): LGHNA, YNFKEQ. This CDR3 spans 18 amino acids. In DNA, the CDR3 is TGTGCCAGCAGCCGCCTTAAAATTAGCGGGAGGGCCCGGGATACGCAGTATTTT. Its protein product is CASSRLKISGRARDTQYF.

The rearrangement links TRBV5-1 to TRBJ2-7, with 12 positions matching TRBD2. The junction had 5 bases not matched to a gene; V was cut back by 3 bases and J by 7 bases. Germline V lookup: CDR1 SGHRS, CDR2 YFSETQ. The CDR3 has 14 amino acids. The CDR3 sequence is CASSSLAGGGEQYF. In DNA form, the CDR3 reads TGCGCCAGCAGCTCACTAGCGGGAGGAGGGGAGCAGTACTTC.

The J gene is TRBJ1-5, the V gene TRBV6-5; weak D call: TRBD1 (5 bases). The CDR3 covers 16 residues. Germline-derived CDR1 and CDR2 are MNHEY and SVGAGI. Trimming cost V 2 bases and J 1 base, with 12 bases left between them. In DNA, the CDR3 is TGTGCCAGCAGTTACGGGGGTCGGGAGAGCAATCAGCCCCAGCATTTT. Protein sequence: CASSYGGRESNQPQHF.

The V and J genes are TRBV7-9 and TRBJ2-5, with 10 nucleotides matching TRBD2. V lost 5 bases, J lost 3 bases, and 6 bases stayed unmatched. The CDR3 extends over 15 amino acids. CDR1 and CDR2 from the germline V gene are SEHNR and FQNEAQ (reference sequence). The DNA of the CDR3 is TGTGCCAGCAGCCTCGGCGGACTAGCGGAAGAGACCCAGTACTTC. It specifies CASSLGGLAEETQYF.

This clone was detected once. The CDR3 DNA follows: TGTGCCAGCAGCTCTAGTTTGAACACTGAAGCTTTCTTT. Amino acids: CASSSSLNTEAFF. The J gene is TRBJ1-1, the V gene TRBV6-9, with D unclear. The germline V gene encodes CDR1 MNHGY and CDR2 SVAAGI. This CDR3 region has 13 residues. The germline V and J ends were trimmed by 6 bases and 0 bases, with 8 bases remaining between them.

This sequence joins TRBV5-1 and TRBJ2-7; tentative D call: TRBD2 (6 bases). The CDR3 has 16 residues. Germline V CDR1 and CDR2: SGHRS, YFSETQ. V was trimmed by 0 bases and J by 2 bases, leaving 15 bases between them. CDR3 coding DNA: TGCGCCAGCAGCTTGGCGGGACTCCTGGTCACCTACGAGCAGTACTTC. Protein sequence: CASSLAGLLVTYEQYF.